The source of this T cell receptor (beta chain) is a study of CD8+CD57+ T cells in acquired aplastic anemia. About the study: Sorted CD4+ and CD8+ cells yielded 3 to 3.5 ug of DNA on average. Healthy-donor CD4+ cells averaged roughly 10.8 million reads. Findings and limits, study-wide: Both patients and controls carried the same twenty-nine CD8+ CDR3 sequences.

To note about this clonotype: The target antigen is unknown.

TCR beta VDJ and CDR3 profiles were obtained from a genomic DNA template. TCRdb reanalysed the reads using MiXCR and keeps one entry per CDR3 protein. There are around 200,000 distinct CDR3 sequences in the sample; 61% occur only once, and around 32% lies in the top ten. V lost 8 bases, J lost 8 bases, and 19 bases lay in between. The CDR3 has 15 residues. CDR1 SGHTA and CDR2 FQGNSA come from the germline V gene. The chain employs TRBV7-2 and TRBJ1-6, with unresolved D. This TCR was recovered from a human donor in good health. Sequencing input: sorted CD4+, CD8+, or CD8+CD57+ T cells (not recorded which) from PBMCs. CDR3 protein: CASGEIGTAYSPLHF. The CDR3, as DNA: TGTGCCAGCGGAGAGATTGGAACAGCTTATTCACCCCTCCACTTT.